Shown below are 8 T cell receptor beta chains from a single sample sequenced in a study of cytomegalovirus exposure and HLA in healthy donors (dated by TCRdb to between 2016 and 2019). The method behind the library was the immunoSEQ multiplex PCR assay. A mixture of 60 forward primers for TCR Vbeta segments and 13 reverse primers for TCR Jbeta segments was used in the multiplex PCR. TCRdb re-hosts the immuneACCESS table, in-frame sequences only. Its copies lack some clones; in the studies checked, an unresolved V gene accounts for under half of them, and the cause for the rest is not known. In all, the sample holds about 140,000 clones, and roughly 73% of those were seen once. The ten largest clones capture approximately 10% of the sample. The sequencing sample was made of PBMCs. The receptors originated from a man aged 18 to 30 in good health and CMV-seropositive.

The chain has TRBV11-2 and TRBJ2-5; a possible D gene is TRBD2 (6 bases). The V gene's germline CDR1 is SGHAT and CDR2 FQNNGV. The V and J ends lost 4 bases and 1 base respectively, with 10 bases between them. CDR3 length: 14 amino acids. CDR3 sequence reads: CASSSGGTQETQYF. The CDR3 DNA follows: TGTGCCAGCAGCTCTGGGGGGACCCAAGAGACCCAGTACTTC.

CDR3 coding DNA: TGTGCCAGCAGCCAAGATCCGATCAGCCTAGCGGGAGATGAGCAGTTCTTC. This translates into CASSQDPISLAGDEQFF. The chain employs TRBV14 and TRBJ2-1; TRBD2 matches 10 bases. V shed 0 bases and J 8 bases; nucleotides not matched to a gene: 10. This CDR3 contains 17 residues. The germline V gene has CDR1 SGHDN and CDR2 FVKESK.

V is TRBV5-4 and J is TRBJ2-1, with D maybe TRBD2 (5 bases). V dropped 8 bases and J dropped 3 bases, with 12 bases sitting between them. The CDR3 length is 13 residues. Germline lookup yields CDR1 SGHNT and CDR2 YYREEE (reference sequence). CDR3 protein: CASERNSYNEQFF. The CDR3 DNA follows: TGTGCCAGTGAGCGGAACAGCTACAATGAGCAGTTCTTC.

The rearrangement joins TRBV27 to TRBJ1-1; maybe TRBD1 (6 bases). Germline CDR1 MNHEY, CDR2 SMNVEV (reference sequence). V shed 10 bases and J shed 4 bases, with 16 bases lying between them. The CDR3 covers 13 residues. This chain's CDR3 is CATKGGRGTEAFF. The DNA for the CDR3 is TGTGCCACCAAGGGGGGGCGCGGCACTGAAGCTTTCTTT.

The chain employs TRBV7-8 and TRBJ2-4, with 7 nucleotides matching TRBD2. The V gene's germline CDR1 is SGHVS and CDR2 FQNEAQ. Trimming at V came to 5 bases and at J to 9 bases, leaving 13 bases not matched to a gene. The CDR3 has 15 amino acids. The CDR3 coding sequence is TGTGCCAGCAGCATCCTGGGGGGGGGTGGGGGCATTCAGTACTTC. Amino acids: CASSILGGGGGIQYF.

This chain uses TRBV5-1 with TRBJ2-3; possibly TRBD2 for D (6 bases). The length of the CDR3 is 14 residues. Germline values: CDR1 SGHRS, CDR2 YFSETQ. The V and J ends lost 0 bases and 14 bases respectively, with 19 bases between them. The CDR3 nucleotides are TGCGCCAGCAGCTTGGAGCCCCAGACTAGGGACCGGTATTTT. Its translation is CASSLEPQTRDRYF.

The rearrangement links TRBV18 to TRBJ1-2; D possibly corresponds to TRBD1 (6 bases). The CDR3 sequence is 14 residues long. V was pared by 3 bases and J by 7 bases, with 15 bases between. Germline V gene data show CDR1 as KGHSH and CDR2 as LQKENI. CDR3: CASSPGQWTAGYTF. The CDR3 bases are TGTGCCAGCTCACCTGGACAGTGGACGGCTGGCTACACCTTC.

The chain joins TRBV2 to TRBJ2-1, with 12 bases identical to TRBD2. The CDR3 extends over 15 amino acids. V lost 5 bases to trimming and J lost 8 bases; unmatched junction nucleotides: 7. Germline V gene data show CDR1 as SNHLY and CDR2 as FYNNEI. The CDR3, as DNA: TGTGCCAGCAGTTTGACTAGCGGGAGCTTCTATGAGCAGTTCTTC. Translating it yields CASSLTSGSFYEQFF.